A selection of T cell receptor beta chains follows, all from one sample in a study of blood T cell repertoires in COVID-19. The repertoire was sequenced with immunoSEQ multiplex PCR; TCRdb's copy has only in-frame clones and lacks some. This table has under 350,000 clones, 85% to 90% appearing once. The sample consisted of peripheral blood. The receptor set was obtained from a middle-aged man with acute or convalescent COVID-19. Both conserved end residues are part of each CDR3.

V gene | CDR3 protein
TRBV6-6 | CASSPGTGVRQPQHF
TRBV30 | CAWSSGGRTNQPQHF
TRBV2 | CASDPGEDYEQYF
TRBV10-3 | CAISEIQGYGYTF
TRBV4-1 | CASSQDPEFLSYEQYF
TRBV19 | CASSIGIGSYEQYF
TRBV24-1 | CATSDLRVDTQYF
TRBV30 | CAWSKPGQGFYEQYF
TRBV30 | CAWDRDRVGQPQHF
TRBV27 | CASSLSTGAANEKLFF
TRBV6-6 | CASSYSGPRVGNTIYF
TRBV7-6 | CASSFGGRYEQYF
TRBV7-7 | CASSLDRTRSSNEQFF
TRBV5-6 | CASSSTLATRLEQYF
TRBV2 | CASRGTGGQPQHF
TRBV2 | CASMAGQGWHGYTF